This TCR beta chain appears in the sequencing data of a study of T cell repertoires in cytomegalovirus infection. Whole-study context: Both CMV infection and a matching HLA type were indicated by public TCR beta signatures.

TCRdb ran MiXCR on the reads and lists one entry per CDR3 protein. Here the sample spans around 81,000 distinct CDR3 sequences, roughly 39% being singletons. CDR3 length equals 18 residues. CDR1 is DFQATT, CDR2 SNEGSKA, per germline (reference sequence). J was trimmed by 0 bases and V by 6 bases; bases with no gene match: 20. Findings of the study overall: In two of eight donors, the top clonotype was HLA-C-restricted CMV-specific.

A few counts support this clonotype. No antigen is known for it. The starting material was CD8+ T cells from cultured PBMCs, obtained from culture after CMV antigen stimulation. The V call is TRBV20-1, the J call TRBJ2-7, with 7 bases matching TRBD1. This sequence originates from a human donor in good health (CMV status not recorded). Some clones in this sample may be carry-over from other donors' samples. The CDR3 is CSALLGTASRGSSYEQYF. Written as DNA, the CDR3 is TGCAGTGCCCTACTCGGGACAGCCTCTAGGGGTAGCTCCTACGAGCAGTACTTC.